Detailed here is one T cell receptor (beta chain). The antigen remains undetermined. The data stem from a study of cytomegalovirus exposure and HLA in healthy donors. Points from the study as a whole: In vitro assays verified that three CMV-associated chains recognized CMV antigens specifically.

Use of 60 Vbeta and 13 Jbeta primers characterized the PCR. The repertoire was sequenced with immunoSEQ multiplex PCR; TCRdb's copy has only in-frame clones and lacks some. The data show 90,000 to 120,000 clones, around 76% seen once. This TCR derives from a man younger than 35 in good health and CMV-seronegative. The source material was PBMCs.

In DNA form, the CDR3 reads TGTGCCAGCAGCCTAAGACTCCCCGGGGATGAGCAGTTCTTC. As protein: CASSLRLPGDEQFF. The V call is TRBV27, the J call TRBJ2-1, with D perhaps matching TRBD2 (5 bases). The CDR3 has 14 residues. Trimming removed 6 bases at V and 8 bases at J, with 17 bases between. Germline V gives CDR1 MNHEY, CDR2 SMNVEV (reference sequence).